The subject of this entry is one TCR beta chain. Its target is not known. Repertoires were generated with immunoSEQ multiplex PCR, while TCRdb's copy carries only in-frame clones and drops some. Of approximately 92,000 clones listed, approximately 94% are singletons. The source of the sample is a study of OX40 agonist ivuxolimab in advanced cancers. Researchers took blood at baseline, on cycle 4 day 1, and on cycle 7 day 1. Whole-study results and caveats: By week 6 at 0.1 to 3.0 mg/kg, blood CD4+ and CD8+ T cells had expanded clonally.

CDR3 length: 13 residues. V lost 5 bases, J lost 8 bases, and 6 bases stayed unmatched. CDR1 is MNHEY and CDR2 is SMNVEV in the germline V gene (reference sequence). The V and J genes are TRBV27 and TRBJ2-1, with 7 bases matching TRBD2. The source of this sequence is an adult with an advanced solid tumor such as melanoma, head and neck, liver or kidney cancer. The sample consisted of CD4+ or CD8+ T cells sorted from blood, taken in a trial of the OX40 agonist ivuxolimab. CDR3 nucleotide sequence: TGTGCCAGCAGTGGGGACTACGCCCATGAGCAGTTCTTC. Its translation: CASSGDYAHEQFF.